This entry lists 24 T cell receptor beta chains sequenced from one sample in a study of blood T cell repertoires in COVID-19. This table comes from immunoSEQ multiplex PCR, and its TCRdb copy is limited to in-frame clones, with some not included. This table has 150,000 to 200,000 clones, around 80% appearing once. Source material: PBMCs or T cells enriched from blood (not recorded which). Receptors originate from a woman aged 55-69 years who had recovered from COVID-19.

The chain links TRBV5-1 to TRBJ1-1, with 8 bases fitting TRBD1. The CDR3 runs to 14 residues. Germline V gene lookup returns CDR1 SGHRS and CDR2 YFSETQ. V was pared by 4 bases and J by 4 bases, with 6 bases of the junction left unmatched. CDR3 in amino acids: CASSARQGFTEAFF. The CDR3 DNA is TGCGCCAGCAGCGCAAGACAGGGGTTCACTGAAGCTTTCTTT.

The chain couples TRBV7-8 to TRBJ1-1; 9 nucleotides agree with TRBD1. The CDR3 runs 14 residues. Per germline, CDR1 SGHVS and CDR2 FQNEAQ. Trimming removed 5 bases from V and 1 base from J; junction bases left unmatched: 2. The DNA of the CDR3 is TGTGCCAGCAGCCTGGGACAGGGGAACACTGAAGCTTTCTTT. It specifies CASSLGQGNTEAFF.

This chain links TRBV5-3 with TRBJ2-7; D is ambiguous. TRBV5-3 is labeled an ORF, and its function is uncertain. The CDR3 runs 13 residues. The V end lost 2 bases, the J end lost 6 bases, and 12 bases lay between the germline ends. CDR3: CARSFEASGEQYF. As DNA, the CDR3 is TGTGCCAGAAGCTTCGAGGCCTCCGGCGAGCAGTACTTC.

The V gene is TRBV3-1 (or the pseudogene TRBV3-2), the J gene TRBJ1-1; D is unclear. CDR1 and CDR2 from the germline V gene are LGHDT and YNNKEL (reference sequence). Trimming shortened V by 1 base and J by 1 base, and 7 bases separated the two germline ends. This CDR3 has 14 residues. CDR3 residues: CASSQGYRNTEAFF. The CDR3 DNA sequence: TGTGCCAGCAGCCAAGGGTACAGGAACACTGAAGCTTTCTTT.

This chain links TRBV18 with TRBJ1-1, with 8 bases aligning to TRBD1. J gave up 3 bases and V 3 bases, and 3 bases lay outside the gene matches. This CDR3 contains 14 residues. CDR1 and CDR2 (germline): KGHSH, LQKENI. The CDR3 DNA is TGTGCCAGCTCACCCACGGACAGGGACACTGAAGCTTTCTTT. It specifies CASSPTDRDTEAFF.

The rearrangement joins TRBV10-2 to TRBJ1-4; D gene ambiguous. Germline CDR1 reads WSHSY; CDR2 reads SAAADI. This CDR3 region has 15 residues. Trimming removed 5 bases at V and 3 bases at J, with 13 bases between. CDR3 bases: TGCGCCAGCAGTTTTCTCCCTAGCCCTAATGAAAAACTGTTTTTT. Its protein product is CASSFLPSPNEKLFF.

The gene calls are TRBV18 and TRBJ1-3; tentatively, D is TRBD1 (5 bases). CDR1 and CDR2 (germline): KGHSH, LQKENI. The CDR3 length is 15 residues. V lost 3 bases and J 0 bases, leaving 9 bases between the germline ends. The CDR3 loop reads CASSPPDSSGNTIYF. For the CDR3, the DNA is TGTGCCAGCTCACCCCCAGACAGCTCTGGAAACACCATATATTTT.

The chain is built from TRBV6-5 and TRBJ1-1; unclear D gene. Germline V gene lookup returns CDR1 MNHEY and CDR2 SVGAGI. This CDR3 is 14 amino acids long. The V end was cut by 10 bases, the J end by 0 bases, with 15 bases between. CDR3 nucleotides: TGTGCCACCTCGAAAAGCTTGGTGAACACTGAAGCTTTCTTT. It translates to CATSKSLVNTEAFF.

The CDR3 coding sequence is TGTGCCAGCAGTTACCAAGGGACTAGCGGGAGAAATACGCAGTATTTT. It encodes CASSYQGTSGRNTQYF. The chain carries TRBV6-5 and TRBJ2-3; 14 bases map to TRBD2. The CDR3 loop spans 16 amino acids. The V and J ends lost 2 bases and 7 bases, in that order; junction bases with no gene match: 5. CDR1 and CDR2 (germline): MNHEY, SVGAGI.

This clone was found a few times. CDR3 protein: CASSDRGQPQHF. DNA of the CDR3: TGTGCCAGCAGTGACAGGGGTCAGCCCCAGCATTTT. J is TRBJ1-5 and V is TRBV12-3 or TRBV12-4; 8 bases are shared with TRBD1. The CDR3 has 12 amino acids. J was trimmed by 6 bases and V by 5 bases; bases with no gene match: 0.

This CDR3 reads CASSPPGGYNSPLHF. The CDR3 region has the DNA TGTGCCAGCAGTCCTCCCGGCGGTTATAATTCACCCCTCCACTTT. The V gene is TRBV27, the J gene TRBJ1-6, with no clear D. Trimming took off 5 bases at V and 4 bases at J, with 12 bases between the two ends. Germline V lookup: CDR1 MNHEY, CDR2 SMNVEV (reference sequence). The CDR3 consists of 15 residues.

The J gene is TRBJ1-5, the V gene TRBV10-3; D might be TRBD1 (5 bases). V lost 4 bases and J lost 5, with 12 bases in between. The CDR3 has 14 residues. The germline V gene encodes CDR1 ENHRY and CDR2 SYGVKD. This chain's CDR3 is CAISGGTVDQPQHF. The CDR3 DNA follows: TGTGCCATCAGTGGGGGCACAGTCGATCAGCCCCAGCATTTT.

This chain joins TRBV12-3 or TRBV12-4 and TRBJ1-1, with 9 bases fitting TRBD1. Trimming cost V 6 bases and J 10 bases; bases outside gene matches: 6. The CDR3 loop spans 12 amino acids. CDR3: CASSPLGQGAFF. CDR3 sequence (DNA): TGTGCCAGCAGCCCTCTGGGACAGGGAGCTTTCTTT.

The rearrangement links TRBV9 to TRBJ2-3; TRBD2 matches at 11 bases. Germline V gene lookup returns CDR1 SGDLS and CDR2 YYNGEE. This CDR3 is built from 18 residues. With 3 bases clipped from V and 4 bases from J, the junction kept 13 bases outside the gene matches. CDR3 protein: CASSAPSGLAGGSDTQYF. In DNA, the CDR3 is TGTGCCAGCAGCGCCCCGAGCGGGCTAGCGGGGGGTTCAGATACGCAGTATTTT.

This clone was detected only once. The chain combines TRBV28 with TRBJ1-2, with D unresolved. Trimming cost V 4 bases and J 4 bases, with 4 bases left between them. CDR1 is MDHEN, CDR2 SYDVKM, per germline. CDR3 length equals 11 residues. The CDR3 protein is CASSSGYGYTF. As DNA, the CDR3 is TGTGCCAGCAGTTCAGGCTATGGCTACACCTTC.

This clone was seen a handful of times. This chain connects TRBV5-1 to TRBJ2-7; 10 bases are shared with TRBD1. The germline V gene encodes CDR1 SGHRS and CDR2 YFSETQ. Trimming took 4 bases from V and 4 from J; bases not matched to a gene: 11. This CDR3 spans 16 amino acids. The CDR3 nucleotides are TGCGCCAGCAGCCGGGCGGGGGACAGGGGTGTGTACGAGCAGTACTTC. Translation gives CASSRAGDRGVYEQYF.

The chain recombines TRBV18 with TRBJ1-2; 8 bases fit TRBD1. The CDR3 runs to 14 residues. The germline gives CDR1 KGHSH, CDR2 LQKENI. Trimming removed 3 bases from V and 0 bases from J; junction bases left unmatched: 0. The CDR3: CASSPGQANYGYTF. In nucleotides, the CDR3 is TGTGCCAGCTCACCGGGACAGGCTAACTATGGCTACACCTTC.

The genes are TRBV9 and TRBJ1-2, with 7 bases lining up with TRBD1. The length of the CDR3 is 14 residues. V lost 0 bases, J lost 7 bases, and 6 bases stayed unmatched. CDR1 and CDR2 (germline): SGDLS, YYNGEE. DNA of the CDR3: TGTGCCAGCAGCGTAGATTACAGGGGAAGTGGCTACACCTTC. This gives the protein CASSVDYRGSGYTF.

The rearrangement joins TRBV5-8 to TRBJ2-2; D ambiguous. Germline lookup yields CDR1 SGHTS and CDR2 YDEGEE. The CDR3 contains 15 residues. Trimming removed 2 bases at V and 5 bases at J, with 13 bases between. CDR3 sequence reads: CASSFSITGTGELFF. CDR3 nucleotide sequence: TGTGCCAGCAGCTTTAGTATCACGGGTACCGGGGAGCTGTTTTTT.

This rearrangement joins TRBV19 to TRBJ1-5; 7 bases map to TRBD1. This CDR3 has 15 amino acids. V shed 6 bases and J 2 bases; nucleotides not matched to a gene: 7. CDR1 and CDR2 (germline): LNHDA, SQIVND (reference sequence). The CDR3 sequence is CASRGTARGNQPQHF. CDR3 nucleotide sequence: TGTGCCAGTAGGGGGACAGCACGGGGCAATCAGCCCCAGCATTTT.

The chain carries TRBV5-3 and TRBJ2-7; 10 bases fit TRBD2. TRBV5-3 falls under the ORF class, with uncertain function. CDR3 length: 15 residues. V shed 4 bases and J 4 bases; nucleotides not matched to a gene: 8. CDR3: CARSVSGLALYEQYF. As DNA, the CDR3 is TGTGCCAGAAGCGTATCGGGACTAGCGCTATACGAGCAGTACTTC.

V usage is TRBV12-3 or TRBV12-4 and J usage is TRBJ1-2; D is unresolved. V dropped 5 bases and J dropped 8 bases, with 15 bases sitting between them. The CDR3 runs to 13 residues. CDR3 nucleotide sequence: TGTGCCAGCAGTACTAGGCCCGTTGACGGCTACACCTTC. Amino acids: CASSTRPVDGYTF.

This sequence joins TRBV7-9 and TRBJ1-3; unclear D gene. The CDR3 totals 14 residues. Germline V gene data show CDR1 as SEHNR and CDR2 as FQNEAQ (reference sequence). V was trimmed by 10 bases and J by 5 bases, leaving 18 bases between them. The CDR3 loop is CAIPLWQRRNTIYF. DNA for the CDR3: TGTGCCATCCCTTTGTGGCAGAGGCGAAACACCATATATTTT.

V gene TRBV7-2 combines with J gene TRBJ1-2, with D maybe TRBD1 (5 bases). Germline CDR1 reads SGHTA; CDR2 reads FQGNSA. This CDR3 is built from 17 residues. Trimming took 1 base from V and 0 from J, leaving 15 bases between them. The CDR3 sequence is CASSLVPRTSPNYGYTF. In DNA form, the CDR3 reads TGTGCCAGCAGCTTAGTACCTCGGACAAGCCCTAACTATGGCTACACCTTC. Based on the CDR3 plus reference TRBV7-2 and TRBJ1-2, the full variable domain is GAGVSQSPSNKVTEKGKDVELRCDPISGHTALYWYRQSLGQGLEFLIYFQGNSAPDKSGLPSDRFSAERTGGSVSTLTIQRTQQEDSAVYLCASSLVPRTSPNYGYTFGSGTRLTVV.